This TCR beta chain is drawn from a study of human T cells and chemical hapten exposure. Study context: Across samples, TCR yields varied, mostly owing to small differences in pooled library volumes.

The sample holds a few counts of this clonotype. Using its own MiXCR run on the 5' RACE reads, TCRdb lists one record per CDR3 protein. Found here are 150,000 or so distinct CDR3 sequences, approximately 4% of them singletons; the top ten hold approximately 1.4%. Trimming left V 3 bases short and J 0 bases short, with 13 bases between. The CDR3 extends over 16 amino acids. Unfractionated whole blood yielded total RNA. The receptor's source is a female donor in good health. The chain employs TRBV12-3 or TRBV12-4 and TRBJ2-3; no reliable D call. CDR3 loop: CASSFAELTSTDTQYF. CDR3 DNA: TGTGCCAGCAGTTTCGCGGAGCTAACCAGCACAGATACGCAGTATTTT.